This T cell receptor beta chain was recorded in a study of CXCR3-negative and CXCR3-positive naive CD8 T cells. Comment on this clonotype: Its antigen remains unknown.

Germline lookup yields CDR1 SQVTM and CDR2 ANQGSEA. The CDR3 has 13 residues. UMI-labeled 5' RACE yielded the TRB cDNA libraries. TCRdb re-called the 5' RACE reads and shows each CDR3 protein once, DNA omitted. This sample's clone table lists roughly 100,000 distinct CDR3 sequences. Study-level results: Surface CD5 matched across naive subsets, and TRB CDR3 properties served to infer TCR strength. In CXCR3-positive naive cells, the TRB CDR3s were more hydrophobic than in CXCR3-negative naive cells.

The chain combines TRBV29-1 with TRBJ1-2. This TCR was sampled from a human donor in good health. Some clones in this sample may be carry-over from other donors' samples. Sequenced: naive CXCR3+ CD8+ T cells from blood. Subset in this sample: CD45RO-CCR7+CD27+CD95- naive CD8+ T cells expressing CXCR3 (TNR3+). This chain's CDR3 is CSVILQSDYGYTF. Based on the CDR3 plus reference TRBV29-1 and TRBJ1-2, the full variable domain is SAVISQKPSRDICQRGTSLTIQCQVDSQVTMMFWYRQQPGQSLTLIATANQGSEATYESGFVIDKFPISRPNLTFSTLTVSNMSPEDSSIYLCSVILQSDYGYTFGSGTRLTVV.